What follows are 18 T cell receptor beta chains derived from one specimen sequenced in a study of CD8+ T cells in alopecia areata. Treatment reported: oral pan-JAK inhibitor, 5-10 mg twice daily. Sequencing used cDNA as its template, made by extracting RNA and reverse transcribing it. The data were produced by immunoSEQ multiplex PCR, yet TCRdb's version contains in-frame clones alone and is incomplete. Among around 70,000 clones listed, around 30% were seen once. The material was CD8+ T cells sorted from blood, obtained at week 4, from a patient treated with tofacitinib. The receptors were sampled from a human donor with alopecia areata.

This clone appeared a few times. The genes are TRBV29-1 and TRBJ2-1; D ambiguous. Germline CDR1 and CDR2: SQVTM and ANQGSEA. The CDR3 has 12 residues. Trimming stripped 0 bases from V and 14 bases from J, with 14 bases between. The CDR3 nucleotides read TGCAGCGTTGAAGAGCGCGGCCCGGTGGAGTTCTTC. Translated: CSVEERGPVEFF.

This chain joins TRBV29-1 and TRBJ2-1; TRBD2 matches 8 bases. The trim removed 6 bases at V and 0 bases at J, leaving 4 bases unmatched. This CDR3 is built from 14 residues. The germline gives CDR1 SQVTM, CDR2 ANQGSEA. CDR3: CSVRSGSSYNEQFF. The CDR3 coding sequence is TGCAGCGTGAGGAGCGGGAGCTCCTACAATGAGCAGTTCTTC.

V is TRBV11-2 and J is TRBJ2-1; D is ambiguous. V lost 4 bases and J lost 0, with 13 bases in between. Germline V lookup: CDR1 SGHAT, CDR2 FQNNGV. This CDR3 contains 16 residues. The CDR3 nucleotides read TGTGCCAGCAGCTCCGTTTCATCCTTCTCCTACAATGAGCAGTTCTTC. This gives the protein CASSSVSSFSYNEQFF.

The V and J genes are TRBV6-6 and TRBJ2-1; D is possibly TRBD1 or TRBD2 (5 bases each). Germline V gives CDR1 MNHNY, CDR2 SVGAGI (reference sequence). The V gene lost 10 bases and the J gene lost 12 bases, with 16 bases spanning the gap. The CDR3 is 11 residues long. The CDR3 protein is CATRVRGTQFF. In nucleotides, the CDR3 is TGTGCCACAAGGGTGAGGGGTACGCAGTTCTTC.

The chain carries TRBV11-3 and TRBJ2-2, with D possibly being TRBD1 or TRBD2 (5 bases each). Trimming removed 5 bases at V and 2 bases at J, with 18 bases between. The CDR3 has 17 amino acids. CDR1 is SGHNT and CDR2 is YENEEA in the germline V gene. DNA for the CDR3: TGTGCCAGCAGCCTAATTACCGGGACGCCTAACACCGGGGAGCTGTTTTTT. Translation: CASSLITGTPNTGELFF.

The rearrangement joins TRBV27 to TRBJ2-5; 12 bases line up with TRBD1. The CDR3 is 16 amino acids. Germline V gene sequence: CDR1 MNHEY, CDR2 SMNVEV (reference sequence). With 5 bases clipped from V and 5 bases from J, the junction kept 9 bases outside the gene matches. Here the CDR3 reads CASSESGQGAGETQYF. The DNA for the CDR3 is TGTGCCAGCAGTGAATCGGGACAGGGGGCGGGCGAGACCCAGTACTTC.

The CDR3 DNA reads TGTGCCAGCAGCGGGTGGGAACAGGGGGCGAACACTGAAGCTTTCTTT. Residues: CASSGWEQGANTEAFF. The rearrangement joins TRBV7-9 to TRBJ1-1, with TRBD1 matching over 9 bases. J was trimmed by 1 base and V by 5 bases; bases with no gene match: 8. The CDR3 runs to 16 residues. Germline-derived CDR1 and CDR2 are SEHNR and FQNEAQ (reference sequence).

This sequence joins TRBV30 and TRBJ1-2; D is undetermined. Trimming left V 5 bases short and J 8 bases short, with 15 bases between. The CDR3 consists of 12 residues. Germline V lookup: CDR1 GTSNPN, CDR2 SVGIG (reference sequence). The CDR3 nucleotides read TGTGCCTGGGTTGCGGGCCTTCGGGGCTACACCTTC. Its protein product is CAWVAGLRGYTF.

This clone was counted a few times. CDR3 protein: CAWSVLDGDEQFF. The CDR3, as DNA: TGTGCCTGGAGTGTACTAGATGGCGATGAGCAGTTCTTC. J is TRBJ2-1 and V is TRBV30, with D possibly matching TRBD2 (5 bases). Germline V gene data show CDR1 as GTSNPN and CDR2 as SVGIG (reference sequence). The CDR3 is 13 amino acids. V was cut by 0 bases and J by 8 bases, with 11 bases left in between.

Of note for this clone: One base separates it from a far larger clone, so it is likely a read error. The V call is TRBV13, the J call TRBJ1-5; D perhaps matches TRBD1 (5 bases). Germline assignment: CDR1 PRHDT and CDR2 FYEKMQ (reference sequence). The CDR3 has 15 residues. The chain's CDR3 is CASSQEGNSNQPQHF. The CDR3 nucleotides are TGCGCCAGCAGCCAAGAGGGGAATAGCAATCAGCCCCAGCATTTT.

Only a few counts were recorded for this clone. The V and J genes are TRBV7-2 and TRBJ2-1, with D unresolved. V was shortened by 5 bases and J by 4 bases, with 9 bases between the two germline ends. The CDR3 is made up of 13 amino acids. In germline, CDR1 is SGHTA, CDR2 FQGNSA. CDR3 nucleotide sequence: TGTGCCAGCAGCGCAGCCAGGTACAATGAGCAGTTCTTC. Protein product: CASSAARYNEQFF.

This clone was detected once. This chain uses TRBV4-1 with TRBJ2-7; 8 positions agree with TRBD1. V shed 0 bases and J 4 bases; nucleotides not matched to a gene: 8. Germline V CDR1 and CDR2: MGHRA, YSYEKL. The CDR3 runs 16 residues. The CDR3 sequence is CASSQDVMQGAYEQYF. The CDR3 bases are TGCGCCAGCAGCCAAGATGTTATGCAGGGGGCTTACGAGCAGTACTTC.

There are a few counts of this clone. This chain joins TRBV15 and TRBJ1-1, with D hard to call. V was clipped by 5 bases and J by 4 bases, with 8 bases between them. This CDR3 contains 12 residues. The germline gives CDR1 LNHNV, CDR2 YYDKDF (reference sequence). Written as DNA, the CDR3 is TGTGCCACCAGCGTCGGATCCACTGAAGCTTTCTTT. It encodes CATSVGSTEAFF.

The chain links TRBV7-9 to TRBJ2-5, with D perhaps TRBD1 (5 bases). This CDR3 spans 13 amino acids. Looked up from germline, CDR1 is SEHNR and CDR2 is FQNEAQ (reference sequence). V was pared by 4 bases and J by 3 bases, with 9 bases between. The CDR3 reads CASSSSREETQYF. The CDR3 DNA is TGTGCCAGCAGCTCCAGCAGGGAAGAGACCCAGTACTTC.

The V call is TRBV30, the J call TRBJ1-2; D is unclear. CDR3 length equals 14 residues. The germline V and J ends were trimmed by 0 bases and 1 base, with 9 bases remaining between them. Germline values: CDR1 GTSNPN, CDR2 SVGIG (reference sequence). This CDR3 is CAWSVPEINYGYTF. The CDR3 DNA is TGTGCCTGGAGTGTACCAGAGATTAACTATGGCTACACCTTC.

This clone showed up just a few times. The chain links TRBV5-1 to TRBJ2-7; D assignment may be TRBD1 or TRBD2 (5 bases each). The length of the CDR3 is 12 residues. CDR1 is SGHRS and CDR2 is YFSETQ in the germline V gene. Deletions cut 7 bases from V and 0 bases from J, with 8 bases between. The CDR3 DNA reads as TGCGCCAGCCGGGGCGACTCCTACGAGCAGTACTTC. Amino acid sequence: CASRGDSYEQYF.

This chain links TRBV14 with TRBJ2-7, with D tentatively TRBD2 (6 bases). The CDR3 has 13 residues. The V and J ends lost 1 base and 6 bases respectively, with 10 bases between them. The germline CDR1 and CDR2 sequences are SGHDN and FVKESK. CDR3 in DNA: TGTGCCAGCAGCCAAGTAGGAGGGCCCGAGCAGTACTTC. Encoded protein: CASSQVGGPEQYF.

The chain joins TRBV9 to TRBJ1-5; TRBD1 is a possible D gene (6 bases). Germline V gene sequence: CDR1 SGDLS, CDR2 YYNGEE. The CDR3 is made up of 15 amino acids. V shed 4 bases and J shed 0 bases, with 11 bases lying between them. In DNA, the CDR3 is TGTGCCAGCAGCCCCACAGGGAATAGCAATCAGCCCCAGCATTTT. It encodes CASSPTGNSNQPQHF.